This TCR beta chain was captured in a study of human T cells and chemical hapten exposure. For this clonotype: Its antigen is currently unknown.

The template was total RNA from unfractionated whole blood. Each CDR3 protein is one row after TCRdb ran MiXCR on the 5' RACE reads. The repertoire consists of about 81,000 distinct CDR3 sequences, with roughly 8% occurring once and the leading ten covering over 2%. Study conclusions and caveats: Unchanged with DPC sensitization were TCRs above 1 in 1000 frequency.

The CDR3 totals 14 residues. V shed 3 bases and J 9 bases; nucleotides not matched to a gene: 11. Looked up from germline, CDR1 is SQVTM and CDR2 is ANQGSEA. This receptor was obtained from a male donor in good health. The chain links TRBV29-1 to TRBJ2-3; 8 bases match TRBD2. CDR3 coding DNA: TGCAGCGTTGAGGGGGGTAGCGGGACTCCCACGCAGTATTTT. The encoded protein is CSVEGGSGTPTQYF.